These 26 T cell receptor beta chains were all obtained from the same sample, sequenced in a study of T cells after yellow fever vaccination. TCRdb re-derived calls from the 5' RACE reads in MiXCR, one entry per CDR3 protein. The sample consists of under 550,000 distinct CDR3 sequences, 21% of them appearing once. The specimen comprised PBMCs, sampled 21 days after the first yellow fever vaccination. The receptors originated from a man aged 18 to 29 who received the YFV17D yellow fever vaccine.

This clonotype was seen ten or more times. The V call is TRBV29-1, the J call TRBJ2-5, with TRBD1 as a possible D gene (8 bases). Germline loops: CDR1 SQVTM, CDR2 ANQGSEA. The CDR3 consists of 13 residues. The V end was cut by 5 bases, the J end by 1 base, with 11 bases between. DNA for the CDR3: TGCAGCGTTAGCGGGACAGGCCAAGAGACCCAGTACTTC. This codes for CSVSGTGQETQYF.

The chain has TRBV6-2 or TRBV6-3 and TRBJ2-7; a weak D match, TRBD2 (5 bases). V lost 6 bases, J lost 3 bases, and 18 bases lay in between. The V gene's germline CDR1 is MNHEY and CDR2 SVGEGT. CDR3 size: 15 residues. The CDR3 sequence is CASSLANPYNYEQYV. The DNA of the CDR3 is TGTGCCAGCAGCCTAGCTAACCCCTATAACTACGAGCAGTACGTC.

This clonotype was found a few times. V is TRBV3-1 and J is TRBJ2-4, with 11 bases identical to TRBD1. Germline-derived CDR1 and CDR2 are LGHDT and YNNKEL (reference sequence). CDR3 length: 13 residues. V shed 4 bases and J 8 bases; nucleotides not matched to a gene: 1. The CDR3 DNA reads as TGTGCCAGCAGCCGGGGACAGGGGGACATTCAGTACTTC. Protein: CASSRGQGDIQYF.

With regard to this clonotype: Possible read error: a much larger clone is one base away. The V gene is TRBV9, the J gene TRBJ2-5; D may match TRBD1 or TRBD2 (5 bases each). Germline V gene data show CDR1 as SGDLS and CDR2 as YYNGEE. The V gene lost 2 bases and the J gene lost 5 bases, with 13 bases spanning the gap. CDR3 size: 14 residues. The CDR3 sequence: CASSVQGRGETQYF. DNA for the CDR3: TGTGCCAGCAGCGTTCAGGGACGTGGGGAGACCCAGTACTTC.

This clonotype has just a few counts. The rearrangement links TRBV27 to TRBJ2-7, with D possibly matching TRBD1 (6 bases). V lost 3 bases and J lost 3, with 12 bases in between. The germline V gene has CDR1 MNHEY and CDR2 SMNVEV (reference sequence). The CDR3 length is 14 residues. This chain's CDR3 is CASSFSTGNYEQYF. The CDR3 DNA is TGTGCCAGCAGTTTTTCAACAGGGAACTACGAGCAGTACTTC.

Only a few counts were recorded for this clonotype. The gene calls are TRBV27 and TRBJ2-2, with unresolved D. CDR3 size: 13 residues. The ends were cut back, 7 bases at V and 3 bases at J, with 9 bases in the middle. In germline, CDR1 is MNHEY, CDR2 SMNVEV (reference sequence). The CDR3 DNA reads as TGTGCCAGCAAACAGCTTTACACCGGGGAGCTGTTTTTT. Its translation: CASKQLYTGELFF.

This clonotype was picked up a small number of times. V and J are TRBV30 and TRBJ1-2; possible D gene TRBD1, 5 bases. Per germline, CDR1 GTSNPN and CDR2 SVGIG (reference sequence). V was shortened by 5 bases and J by 7 bases, with 17 bases between the two germline ends. The CDR3 sequence is 13 residues long. CDR3 DNA: TGTGCCTGGCAGCCCGGGACCCCGGGTGGCTACACCTTC. It yields the protein CAWQPGTPGGYTF. The variable domain in full, completed from reference TRBV30 and TRBJ1-2, reads SQTIHQWPATLVQPVGSPLSLECTVEGTSNPNLYWYRQAAGRGLQLLFYSVGIGQISSEVPQNLSASRPQDRQFILSSKKLLLSDSGFYLCAWQPGTPGGYTFGSGTRLTVV.

The V gene is TRBV5-6, the J gene TRBJ2-1, with 10 bases aligning to TRBD2. Germline trimming cut 7 bases from V and 4 bases from J; bases unmatched to any gene: 5. Germline CDR1 reads SGHDT; CDR2 reads YYEEEE. This CDR3 has 14 residues. CDR3 coding DNA: TGTGCCAGCCAGCGTAGCGGGGGGTACAATGAGCAGTTCTTC. This codes for CASQRSGGYNEQFF.

The gene calls are TRBV11-2 and TRBJ1-3; D is uncertain. Germline CDR1 SGHAT, CDR2 FQNNGV. Trimming shortened V by 10 bases and J by 5 bases, and 15 bases separated the two germline ends. The length of the CDR3 is 13 residues. The CDR3, as DNA: TGTGCCACCCGATTTATGTCAAGAAACACCATATATTTT. Translating it yields CATRFMSRNTIYF. The variable domain in full, with the rest retrieved from reference TRBV11-2 and TRBJ1-3, is EAGVAQSPRYKIIEKRQSVAFWCNPISGHATLYWYQQILGQGPKLLIQFQNNGVVDDSQLPKDRFSAERLKGVDSTLKIQPAKLEDSAVYLCATRFMSRNTIYFGEGSWLTVV.

The rearrangement links TRBV6-1 to TRBJ1-1, with D possibly matching TRBD1 (6 bases). Trimming left V 7 bases short and J 2 bases short, with 14 bases between. The CDR3 is made up of 14 amino acids. The germline V gene encodes CDR1 MNHNS and CDR2 SASEGT. The CDR3 nucleotides read TGTGCCAGCACATACCCGGGGGGCAACACTGAAGCTTTCTTT. Its translation is CASTYPGGNTEAFF.

The chain is built from TRBV21-1 and TRBJ2-5; TRBD1 is the table's D call and was not checked against the DNA. TRBV21-1 counts as a pseudogene. The CDR3 totals 17 residues. The CDR3 DNA follows: TGTGCCAGCAGCAATCGATTGGGACAGGGATACCGGGAGACCCAGTACTTC. This gives the protein CASSNRLGQGYRETQYF.

This clonotype was observed a handful of times. This chain links TRBV7-6 with TRBJ2-1; 9 bases fit TRBD2. The V gene's germline CDR1 is SGHVS and CDR2 FNYEAQ. The CDR3 is made up of 17 amino acids. Losses at the gene ends were 1 base for V and 1 base for J; bases not matched to a gene: 5. The CDR3, as DNA: TGTGCCAGCAGCTTAGTGTCCAGCGGGGGGTCCTACAATGAGCAGTTCTTC. Translating gives CASSLVSSGGSYNEQFF.

This clonotype appeared a few times. V and J are TRBV6-1 and TRBJ1-1; 7 nucleotides match TRBD1. The length of the CDR3 is 16 residues. Germline V lookup: CDR1 MNHNS, CDR2 SASEGT. V gave up 6 bases and J gave up 0 bases; unmatched junction bases: 10. The CDR3 sequence: CASSSPNRGLNTEAFF. CDR3 coding DNA: TGTGCCAGCAGCTCTCCGAACAGGGGCCTGAACACTGAAGCTTTCTTT.

This clonotype was picked up a small number of times. This chain joins TRBV5-6 and TRBJ2-7, with TRBD2 identical over 10 bases. Germline V CDR1 and CDR2: SGHDT, YYEEEE. The CDR3 covers 14 residues. J lost 3 bases, V lost 4 bases, and 4 bases had no gene match. The CDR3 loop is CASSLGLAVYEQYF. The CDR3 DNA reads TGTGCCAGCAGCCTAGGACTAGCGGTCTACGAGCAGTACTTC. Based on the CDR3 plus reference TRBV5-6 and TRBJ2-7, the full variable domain is DAGVTQSPTHLIKTRGQQVTLRCSPKSGHDTVSWYQQALGQGPQFIFQYYEEEERQRGNFPDRFSGHQFPNYSSELNVNALLLGDSALYLCASSLGLAVYEQYFGPGTRLTVT.

This clonotype came up a few times. V usage is TRBV20-1 and J usage is TRBJ1-2; weak D call: TRBD1 (5 bases). Trimming stripped 3 bases from V and 4 bases from J, with 9 bases between. Germline CDR1 and CDR2: DFQATT and SNEGSKA (reference sequence). The CDR3 sequence is 12 residues long. CDR3 loop: CSARKQGYGYTF. The CDR3 bases are TGCAGTGCTAGGAAGCAGGGCTATGGCTACACCTTC.

The genes are TRBV5-1 and TRBJ1-5, with a tentative D call TRBD1 (5 bases). Trimming shortened V by 4 bases and J by 4 bases, and 15 bases separated the two germline ends. Germline assignment: CDR1 SGHRS and CDR2 YFSETQ. The CDR3 consists of 15 residues. The CDR3 coding sequence is TGCGCCAGCAGCCTGCTGTCGGGGGTAAATCAGCCCCAGCATTTT. Encoded protein: CASSLLSGVNQPQHF.

A few counts support this clonotype. This chain links TRBV5-6 with TRBJ1-1; D possibly corresponds to TRBD1 (5 bases). The germline V gene has CDR1 SGHDT and CDR2 YYEEEE. CDR3 length: 16 residues. Trimming cost V 0 bases and J 6 bases, with 18 bases left between them. This CDR3 reads CASSLGRERMGAEAFF. CDR3 DNA sequence: TGTGCCAGCAGCTTGGGTAGGGAACGGATGGGGGCTGAAGCTTTCTTT. Together with reference TRBV5-6 and TRBJ1-1, the CDR3 gives the full variable domain: DAGVTQSPTHLIKTRGQQVTLRCSPKSGHDTVSWYQQALGQGPQFIFQYYEEEERQRGNFPDRFSGHQFPNYSSELNVNALLLGDSALYLCASSLGRERMGAEAFFGQGTRLTVV.

The J gene is TRBJ2-7, the V gene TRBV7-3, with unresolved D. With 1 base removed from V and 3 bases from J, the gap between germline ends came to 13 bases. This CDR3 comprises 15 residues. CDR1 is SGHTA, CDR2 FQGTGA, per germline. The CDR3 loop is CASSLIPSPDYEQYF. CDR3 DNA: TGTGCCAGCAGCTTAATCCCCAGCCCCGACTACGAGCAGTACTTC.

This clonotype was seen more than once but under ten times. This chain connects TRBV6-5 to TRBJ2-2, with unresolved D. This CDR3 spans 13 amino acids. Germline CDR1 and CDR2: MNHEY and SVGAGI. The germline V and J ends were trimmed by 2 bases and 5 bases, with 6 bases remaining between them. As DNA, the CDR3 is TGTGCCAGCAGTTACACTTTAACCGGGGAGCTGTTTTTT. This encodes CASSYTLTGELFF.

There are a few counts of this clonotype. The rearrangement links TRBV6-1 to TRBJ1-1; a possible D gene is TRBD1 (6 bases). With 7 bases removed from V and 4 bases from J, the gap between germline ends came to 25 bases. The CDR3 is 17 residues long. Germline V gene data show CDR1 as MNHNS and CDR2 as SASEGT. This chain's CDR3 is CASNPSRGAGVGTEAFF. In DNA, the CDR3 is TGTGCCAGCAACCCCAGTCGGGGGGCGGGGGTGGGCACTGAAGCTTTCTTT.

This clonotype was observed a handful of times. The chain is built from TRBV6-5 and TRBJ2-3, with 8 nucleotides matching TRBD1. CDR1 and CDR2 (germline): MNHEY, SVGAGI. The CDR3 is made up of 16 amino acids. The J segment lost 5 bases and the V segment lost 0 bases, leaving 7 bases of the junction unmatched. The CDR3 bases are TGTGCCAGCAGTTACTCGTCGCAGGGGGCCATAGATACGCAGTATTTT. It encodes CASSYSSQGAIDTQYF.

There are a few counts of this clonotype. The J gene is TRBJ1-6, the V gene TRBV6-1; 7 bases are shared with TRBD1. The CDR3 covers 13 residues. The germline V gene has CDR1 MNHNS and CDR2 SASEGT. V was clipped by 6 bases and J by 6 bases; unmatched bases: 2. The CDR3 reads CASRRGLNSPLHF. The CDR3 nucleotides read TGTGCCAGCAGAAGGGGGCTTAATTCACCCCTCCACTTT.

The V call is TRBV19, the J call TRBJ2-2, with a possible D match to TRBD2 (5 bases). Per the germline V gene, CDR1 is LNHDA and CDR2 is SQIVND (reference sequence). With 6 bases removed from V and 6 bases from J, the gap between germline ends came to 14 bases. This CDR3 has 14 residues. The CDR3 region is CASRDRGSPGELFF. For the CDR3, the DNA is TGTGCCAGTAGGGACCGAGGGAGTCCCGGGGAGCTGTTTTTT.

CDR3 DNA: TGTGCCAGCAGCTTAGTGGGCCTCTCCTACAATGAGCAGTTCTTC. This encodes CASSLVGLSYNEQFF. V gene TRBV7-9 combines with J gene TRBJ2-1; the D is unclear. Germline assignment: CDR1 SEHNR and CDR2 FQNEAQ (reference sequence). Deletions cut 1 base from V and 0 bases from J, with 7 bases between. CDR3 size: 15 residues.

This clonotype was counted between two and nine times. The V call is TRBV7-2, the J call TRBJ2-1; D is undetermined. V shed 5 bases and J shed 0 bases, with 11 bases lying between them. The germline CDR1 and CDR2 sequences are SGHTA and FQGNSA. This CDR3 contains 15 residues. CDR3 coding DNA: TGTGCCAGCAGCCCTCTAGTGAACTCCTACAATGAGCAGTTCTTC. This codes for CASSPLVNSYNEQFF.

This clonotype occurred a few times. The chain employs TRBV4-2 and TRBJ2-3, with 7 nucleotides matching TRBD2. V lost 2 bases to trimming and J lost 1 base; unmatched junction nucleotides: 3. The CDR3 runs 15 residues. CDR1 and CDR2 from the germline V gene are LGHNA and YNFKEQ. This CDR3 reads CASSQWEGGTDTQYF. CDR3 coding DNA: TGTGCCAGCAGCCAATGGGAGGGCGGCACAGATACGCAGTATTTT.